These 23 T cell receptor beta chains originate from one sample sequenced in a study of identical twins. Each CDR3 protein gets one entry after TCRdb re-called the 5' RACE reads with MiXCR. The sample consists of around 1.7 million distinct CDR3 sequences, less than 35% of them appearing once. Sequenced input: cord blood. These receptors were taken from a newborn girl in good health.

This clonotype was observed a handful of times. The chain uses TRBV7-2 and TRBJ2-5, with D tentatively TRBD2 (5 bases). From germline, CDR1 is SGHTA and CDR2 FQGNSA. With 7 bases removed from V and 2 bases from J, the gap between germline ends came to 17 bases. The CDR3 loop spans 15 amino acids. CDR3 residues: CASTSSVARQETQYF. CDR3 bases: TGTGCCAGCACCTCTTCGGTAGCGCGACAAGAGACCCAGTACTTC.

This clonotype was detected many times. A junction end diverges from the germline sequence, so it may reflect a read error. The chain combines TRBV5-1 with TRBJ2-2; 9 bases match TRBD1. The CDR3 is 15 residues long. Germline V gene lookup returns CDR1 SGHRS and CDR2 YFSETQ. The CDR3 here is CASSLGQGGTGELFF. The CDR3, as DNA: TGTGCCAGCAGTCTGGGACAGGGAGGAACCGGGGAGCTGTTTTTT.

This clonotype was detected only a few times. The chain combines TRBV28 with TRBJ2-7, with 11 bases that match TRBD1. Losses at the gene ends were 6 bases for V and 1 base for J; bases not matched to a gene: 8. The CDR3 extends over 16 amino acids. In germline, CDR1 is MDHEN, CDR2 SYDVKM. The CDR3 bases are TGTGCCAGCAGACCGGGACAGGGGGTTGGGTCCTACGAGCAGTACTTC. It codes for CASRPGQGVGSYEQYF. The full variable domain, in which reference TRBV28 and TRBJ2-7 provide the parts outside the CDR3, is DVKVTQSSRYLVKRTGEKVFLECVQDMDHENMFWYRQDPGLGLRLIYFSYDVKMKEKGDIPEGYSVSREKKERFSLILESASTNQTSMYLCASRPGQGVGSYEQYFGPGTRLTVT.

The chain is built from TRBV6-5 and TRBJ2-1, with D tentatively TRBD1 (5 bases). Germline-derived CDR1 and CDR2 are MNHEY and SVGAGI. The CDR3 is 13 amino acids. Trimming removed 6 bases at V and 9 bases at J, with 15 bases between. The CDR3 bases are TGTGCCAGCAGCCGAAGCAGGGTTAGTGAGCAGTTCTTC. Protein product: CASSRSRVSEQFF.

This clonotype was found many times. CDR3 coding DNA: TGTGCCAGCAGTTTACTAGCGGGAGTATTCTACGAGCAGTACTTC. This gives the protein CASSLLAGVFYEQYF. The chain joins TRBV12-3 or TRBV12-4 to TRBJ2-7; 10 bases are shared with TRBD2. The CDR3 has 15 amino acids. The trim removed 2 bases at V and 3 bases at J, leaving 4 bases unmatched.

There are many counts of this clonotype. The CDR3 here is CASSLSPGFGPPGANVLTF. The DNA for the CDR3 is TGTGCCAGCAGTCTCAGTCCAGGGTTTGGGCCTCCCGGGGCCAACGTCCTGACTTTC. The chain joins TRBV28 to TRBJ2-6, with TRBD1 as a possible D gene (5 bases). The V end was cut by 5 bases, the J end by 4 bases, with 24 bases between. This CDR3 spans 19 amino acids. Germline V gene lookup returns CDR1 MDHEN and CDR2 SYDVKM.

This clonotype was counted a few times. The rearrangement joins TRBV2 to TRBJ2-7, with D tentatively TRBD2 (6 bases). V was trimmed by 6 bases and J by 2 bases, leaving 20 bases between them. Germline V gene lookup returns CDR1 SNHLY and CDR2 FYNNEI. The CDR3 totals 16 residues. As DNA, the CDR3 is TGTGCCAGCAGAGAACGCTATAGCGGAGGAACCTACGAGCAGTACTTC. Amino acid sequence: CASRERYSGGTYEQYF.

This clonotype was counted between two and nine times. The chain carries TRBV29-1 and TRBJ2-7; 13 bases are a match to TRBD2. The germline V gene encodes CDR1 SQVTM and CDR2 ANQGSEA. The J segment lost 2 bases and the V segment lost 7 bases, leaving 8 bases of the junction unmatched. This CDR3 has 15 amino acids. CDR3 sequence (DNA): TGCAGCGCCACCCCGACTAGCGGGAGGACCTACGAGCAGTACTTC. Protein: CSATPTSGRTYEQYF.

The chain joins TRBV5-1 to TRBJ2-7; D unresolved. Germline V CDR1 and CDR2: SGHRS, YFSETQ. Trimming removed 0 bases at V and 3 bases at J, with 10 bases between. This CDR3 region has 14 residues. This chain's CDR3 is CASSLGRPNYEQYF. The CDR3 DNA reads TGCGCCAGCAGCTTGGGCAGGCCAAACTACGAGCAGTACTTC. Looking up the rest from reference TRBV5-1 and TRBJ2-7 gives the full variable domain: KAGVTQTPRYLIKTRGQQVTLSCSPISGHRSVSWYQQTPGQGLQFLFEYFSETQRNKGNFPGRFSGRQFSNSRSEMNVSTLELGDSALYLCASSLGRPNYEQYFGPGTRLTVT.

This sequence joins TRBV20-1 and TRBJ1-6, with D possibly matching TRBD1 (6 bases). This CDR3 comprises 14 residues. Looked up from germline, CDR1 is DFQATT and CDR2 is SNEGSKA (reference sequence). The germline V and J ends were trimmed by 1 base and 7 bases, with 11 bases remaining between them. CDR3 loop: CSARAGDTNSPLHF. The CDR3 DNA sequence: TGCAGTGCTAGAGCTGGGGACACAAATTCACCCCTCCACTTT.

This clonotype was counted between two and nine times. The V gene is TRBV21-1, the J gene TRBJ1-3; TRBD1 is the table's D call, not checked against the DNA. TRBV21-1 is reported as a pseudogene. The CDR3 runs to 17 residues. The CDR3 is CASIQGALTRSGNTIYF. The CDR3, as DNA: TGTGCCAGCATACAGGGGGCGCTGACCCGCTCTGGAAACACCATATATTTT.

This clonotype has just a few counts. This sequence joins TRBV9 and TRBJ2-7; 7 bases fit TRBD2. CDR1 is SGDLS and CDR2 is YYNGEE in the germline V gene. Trimming at V came to 0 bases and at J to 10 bases, leaving 13 bases not matched to a gene. The CDR3 consists of 15 residues. Here the CDR3 reads CASSVDPSGKTTQYF. Written as DNA, the CDR3 is TGTGCCAGCAGCGTAGATCCTAGCGGCAAGACAACTCAGTACTTC.

The chain is built from TRBV11-2 and TRBJ2-1; D uncertain. CDR1 SGHAT and CDR2 FQNNGV come from the germline V gene. Trimming stripped 2 bases from V and 8 bases from J, with 10 bases between. This CDR3 has 13 residues. CDR3 region: CASSLLYGYEQFF. The CDR3 DNA follows: TGTGCCAGCAGCTTACTGTACGGGTATGAGCAGTTCTTC.

This chain joins TRBV3-1 and TRBJ1-4; D uncertain. V was cut by 3 bases and J by 10 bases, with 9 bases left in between. In germline, CDR1 is LGHDT, CDR2 YNNKEL (reference sequence). The CDR3 sequence is 12 residues long. The CDR3 region has the DNA TGTGCCAGCAGCCAGAAAGAACGAAAACTGTTTTTT. It specifies CASSQKERKLFF.

The V gene is TRBV28, the J gene TRBJ2-1, with 11 positions matching TRBD2. Germline V CDR1 and CDR2: MDHEN, SYDVKM. The V and J ends lost 0 bases and 6 bases, in that order; junction bases with no gene match: 7. The CDR3 is 17 residues long. CDR3 sequence reads: CASSLWGVSGRANEQFF. CDR3 nucleotides: TGTGCCAGCAGTTTATGGGGGGTTAGCGGGAGGGCCAATGAGCAGTTCTTC. The full variable domain, its missing parts supplied by reference TRBV28 and TRBJ2-1, is DVKVTQSSRYLVKRTGEKVFLECVQDMDHENMFWYRQDPGLGLRLIYFSYDVKMKEKGDIPEGYSVSREKKERFSLILESASTNQTSMYLCASSLWGVSGRANEQFFGPGTRLTVL.

In its sample, this clonotype was seen a few times. The rearrangement joins TRBV3-1 to TRBJ2-7; 9 bases line up with TRBD2. CDR3 size: 15 residues. CDR1 is LGHDT and CDR2 is YNNKEL in the germline V gene (reference sequence). Trimming cost V 0 bases and J 6 bases; bases outside gene matches: 6. CDR3 residues: CASSQDSGRISEQYF. CDR3 nucleotides: TGTGCCAGCAGCCAAGATAGCGGGAGAATCTCCGAGCAGTACTTC.

The J gene is TRBJ1-4, the V gene TRBV2, with D tentatively TRBD1 (5 bases). The CDR3 has 16 residues. Germline CDR1 SNHLY, CDR2 FYNNEI. The germline V and J ends were trimmed by 7 bases and 0 bases, with 15 bases remaining between them. This chain's CDR3 is CASTRGEGTTNEKLFF. The CDR3 nucleotides are TGTGCCAGCACCCGAGGAGAGGGGACAACTAATGAAAAACTGTTTTTT.

The chain joins TRBV7-9 to TRBJ2-1; D possibly corresponds to TRBD1 (5 bases). Germline loops: CDR1 SEHNR, CDR2 FQNEAQ (reference sequence). This CDR3 has 14 amino acids. The V gene lost 1 base and the J gene lost 7 bases, with 11 bases spanning the gap. The CDR3 bases are TGTGCCAGCAGCTTAGGGCCCCAGGGTAATGAGCAGTTCTTC. Translated: CASSLGPQGNEQFF.

This clonotype was counted many times. The chain links TRBV7-6 to TRBJ2-1; a weak D match, TRBD2 (5 bases). The length of the CDR3 is 16 residues. Germline CDR1 and CDR2: SGHVS and FNYEAQ. V was clipped by 0 bases and J by 4 bases, with 13 bases between them. The CDR3 spells CASSLAGESVYNEQFF. The CDR3 nucleotides are TGTGCCAGCAGCTTAGCGGGAGAATCGGTATACAATGAGCAGTTCTTC.

Turning to this clonotype: A junction boundary mismatches the germline segment, possibly from a read error. The rearrangement uses TRBV20-1 and TRBJ2-1, with a tentative D call TRBD2 (5 bases). The CDR3 runs to 14 residues. Germline assignment: CDR1 DFQATT and CDR2 SNEGSKA (reference sequence). CDR3 DNA sequence: TGCAGTGCCTCCGACTACCGGACCTACAATGAGCAGAACTTC. It translates to CSASDYRTYNEQNF.

This sequence joins TRBV5-4 and TRBJ2-3, with D unclear. Germline V gene data show CDR1 as SGHNT and CDR2 as YYREEE (reference sequence). The germline V and J ends were trimmed by 10 bases and 2 bases, with 14 bases remaining between them. The CDR3 is 13 amino acids. The DNA of the CDR3 is TGTGCCTTACGGAAGGGCCCCACAGATACGCAGTATTTT. Protein: CALRKGPTDTQYF.

The V gene is TRBV5-6, the J gene TRBJ2-1; D not resolved. This CDR3 is 13 amino acids long. The ends were cut back, 1 base at V and 6 bases at J, with 8 bases in the middle. Germline V gives CDR1 SGHDT, CDR2 YYEEEE. In DNA form, the CDR3 reads TGTGCCAGCAGCTTGTTCATCCTCAATGAGCAGTTCTTC. Translation gives CASSLFILNEQFF.

This chain joins TRBV12-3 or TRBV12-4 and TRBJ2-1; D is possibly TRBD2 (5 bases). V was clipped by 6 bases and J by 5 bases, with 14 bases between them. This CDR3 has 14 amino acids. As DNA, the CDR3 is TGTGCCAGCAGACACCGGGATTTCGACAATGAGCAGTTCTTC. This sequence encodes CASRHRDFDNEQFF.